The T cell receptor beta chain described here comes from a study of blood T cell repertoires in COVID-19. Study overall: Specimens from acute and convalescent COVID-19 originated in the United States, Italy and Spain.

In the study's own analysis: By means of reference gene primer amplification, nucleated cell counts were estimated. The data were produced by immunoSEQ multiplex PCR, yet TCRdb's version contains in-frame clones alone and is incomplete. Clone size and the V and J calls come from that table; the DNA yielded D and trimming. The profile shows about 220,000 clones, about four fifths of them singletons. V was pared by 0 bases and J by 7 bases, with 15 bases between. Germline lookup yields CDR1 ENHRY and CDR2 SYGVKD. This CDR3 has 15 residues. Researchers sorted participants into cohorts using their self-reported clinical history.

The TCR sequence derives from a woman in her thirties or forties with acute COVID-19. The sequenced sample was PBMCs or T cells enriched from blood (not recorded which). The J gene is TRBJ1-2, the V gene TRBV10-3; maybe TRBD1 (5 bases). The CDR3 DNA reads TGTGCCATCAGTGAGTCTCGCGGGGGTAAGCGTGGCTACACCTTC. Translation: CAISESRGGKRGYTF.